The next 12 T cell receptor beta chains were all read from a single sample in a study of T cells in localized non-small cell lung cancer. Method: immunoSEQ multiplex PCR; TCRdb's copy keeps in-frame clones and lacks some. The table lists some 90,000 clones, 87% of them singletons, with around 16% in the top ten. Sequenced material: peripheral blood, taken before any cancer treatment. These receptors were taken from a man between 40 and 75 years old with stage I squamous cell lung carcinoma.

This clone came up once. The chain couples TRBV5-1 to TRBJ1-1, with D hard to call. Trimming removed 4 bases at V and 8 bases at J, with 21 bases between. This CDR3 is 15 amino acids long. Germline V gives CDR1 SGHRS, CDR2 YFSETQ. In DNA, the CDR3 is TGCGCCAGCAGCCCCGGGATCCGCGAGGGCAGCGAAGCTTTCTTT. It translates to CASSPGIREGSEAFF.

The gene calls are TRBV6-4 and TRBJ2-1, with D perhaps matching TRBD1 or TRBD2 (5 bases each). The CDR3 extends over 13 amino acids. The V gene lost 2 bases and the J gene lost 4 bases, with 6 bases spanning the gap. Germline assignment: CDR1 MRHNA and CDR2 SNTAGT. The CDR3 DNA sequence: TGTGCCAGCAGTGACGGGGGTTACAATGAGCAGTTCTTC. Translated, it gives CASSDGGYNEQFF.

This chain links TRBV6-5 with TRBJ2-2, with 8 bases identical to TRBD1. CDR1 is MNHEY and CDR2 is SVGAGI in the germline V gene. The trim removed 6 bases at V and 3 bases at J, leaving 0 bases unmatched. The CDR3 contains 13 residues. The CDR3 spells CASRTGDTGELFF. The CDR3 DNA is TGTGCCAGCAGGACAGGGGACACCGGGGAGCTGTTTTTT.

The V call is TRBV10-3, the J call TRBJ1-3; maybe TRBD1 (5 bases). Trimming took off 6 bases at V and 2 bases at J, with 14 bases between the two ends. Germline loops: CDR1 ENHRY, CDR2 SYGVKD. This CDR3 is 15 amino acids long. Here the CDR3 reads CAISSGTIAGNTIYF. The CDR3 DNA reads TGTGCCATCAGCTCCGGGACCATCGCTGGAAACACCATATATTTT.

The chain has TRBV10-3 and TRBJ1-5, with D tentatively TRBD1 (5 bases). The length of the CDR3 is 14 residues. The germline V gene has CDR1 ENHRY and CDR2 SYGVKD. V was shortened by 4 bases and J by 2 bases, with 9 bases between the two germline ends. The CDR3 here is CAISAQGGNQPQHF. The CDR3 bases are TGTGCCATCAGTGCCCAGGGCGGCAATCAGCCCCAGCATTTT.

The CDR3 sequence: CASWGQGSIGYTF. The CDR3 nucleotides are TGTGCCAGCTGGGGACAGGGGTCTATTGGCTACACCTTC. The J gene is TRBJ1-2, the V gene TRBV2, with 10 bases matching TRBD1. CDR3 length: 13 amino acids. After removal of 8 bases from V and 7 bases from J, the junction contained 7 bases not matched to a gene. Per germline, CDR1 SNHLY and CDR2 FYNNEI.

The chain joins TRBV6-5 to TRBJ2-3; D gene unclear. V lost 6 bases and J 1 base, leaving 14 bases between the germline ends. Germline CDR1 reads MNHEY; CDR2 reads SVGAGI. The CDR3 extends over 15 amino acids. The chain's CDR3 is CASSLLASRTDTQYF. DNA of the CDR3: TGTGCCAGCAGCCTTTTGGCCTCTCGCACAGATACGCAGTATTTT.

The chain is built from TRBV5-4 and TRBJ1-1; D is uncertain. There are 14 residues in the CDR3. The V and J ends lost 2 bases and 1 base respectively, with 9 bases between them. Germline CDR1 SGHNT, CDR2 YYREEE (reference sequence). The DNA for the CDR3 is TGTGCCAGCAGCTTATTGTTAGGGAACACTGAAGCTTTCTTT. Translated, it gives CASSLLLGNTEAFF.

The CDR3 protein is CASSLLTRTDTQYF. In nucleotides, the CDR3 is TGCGCCAGCAGCTTGCTCACCCGCACAGATACGCAGTATTTT. The V call is TRBV5-1, the J call TRBJ2-3; D unclear. The CDR3 is 14 residues long. The germline V gene has CDR1 SGHRS and CDR2 YFSETQ. V dropped 1 base and J dropped 1 base, with 7 bases sitting between them.

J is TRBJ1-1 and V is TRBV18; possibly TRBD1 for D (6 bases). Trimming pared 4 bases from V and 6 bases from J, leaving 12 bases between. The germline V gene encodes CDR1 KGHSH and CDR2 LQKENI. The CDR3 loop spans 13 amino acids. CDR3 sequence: CASSHREVAEAFF. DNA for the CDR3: TGTGCCAGCTCACACAGGGAGGTCGCTGAAGCTTTCTTT.

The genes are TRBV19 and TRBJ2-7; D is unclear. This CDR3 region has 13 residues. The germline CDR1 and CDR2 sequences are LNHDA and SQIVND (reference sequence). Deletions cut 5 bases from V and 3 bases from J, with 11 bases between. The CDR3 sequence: CASSLPPNYEQYF. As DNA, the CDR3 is TGTGCCAGTAGTCTACCGCCCAACTACGAGCAGTACTTC. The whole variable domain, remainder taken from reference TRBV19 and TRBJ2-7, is DGGITQSPKYLFRKEGQNVTLSCEQNLNHDAMYWYRQDPGQGLRLIYYSQIVNDFQKGDIAEGYSVSREKKESFPLTVTSAQKNPTAFYLCASSLPPNYEQYFGPGTRLTVT.

CDR3 DNA sequence: TGTGCCAGCAGTAATAGAGGGGGCGGATACGAAAAACTGTTTTTT. Translation: CASSNRGGGYEKLFF. The chain couples TRBV25-1 to TRBJ1-4, with 7 bases lining up with TRBD1. The J segment lost 8 bases and the V segment lost 5 bases, leaving 11 bases of the junction unmatched. The germline V gene has CDR1 MGHDK and CDR2 SYGVNS. The CDR3 covers 15 residues.